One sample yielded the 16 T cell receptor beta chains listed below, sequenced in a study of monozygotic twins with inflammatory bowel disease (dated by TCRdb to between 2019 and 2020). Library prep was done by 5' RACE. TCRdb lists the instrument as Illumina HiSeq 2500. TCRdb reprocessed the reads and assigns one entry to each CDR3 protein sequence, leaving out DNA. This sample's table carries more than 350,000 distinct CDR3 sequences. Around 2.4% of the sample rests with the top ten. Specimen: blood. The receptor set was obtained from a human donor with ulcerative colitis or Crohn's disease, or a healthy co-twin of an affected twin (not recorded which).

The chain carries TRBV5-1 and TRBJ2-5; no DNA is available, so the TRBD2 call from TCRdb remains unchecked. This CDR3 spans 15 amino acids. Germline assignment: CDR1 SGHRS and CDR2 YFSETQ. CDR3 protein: CASRGEALIRETQYF.

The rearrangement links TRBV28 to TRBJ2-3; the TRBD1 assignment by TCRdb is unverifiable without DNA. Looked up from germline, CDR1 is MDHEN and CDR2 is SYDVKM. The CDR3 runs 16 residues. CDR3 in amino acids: CASSLAGAGSTDTQYF.

CDR3 loop: CASSQDTGINTEAFF. V is TRBV5-6 and J is TRBJ1-1; the D call from TCRdb, TRBD1, cannot be confirmed without DNA. The CDR3 runs 15 residues. Germline V gene lookup returns CDR1 SGHDT and CDR2 YYEEEE. Based on the CDR3 plus reference TRBV5-6 and TRBJ1-1, the full variable domain is DAGVTQSPTHLIKTRGQQVTLRCSPKSGHDTVSWYQQALGQGPQFIFQYYEEEERQRGNFPDRFSGHQFPNYSSELNVNALLLGDSALYLCASSQDTGINTEAFFGQGTRLTVV.

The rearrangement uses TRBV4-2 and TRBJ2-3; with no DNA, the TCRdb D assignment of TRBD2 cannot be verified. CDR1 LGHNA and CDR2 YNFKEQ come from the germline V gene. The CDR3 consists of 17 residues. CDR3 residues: CASSQDTSGRTTDTQYF.

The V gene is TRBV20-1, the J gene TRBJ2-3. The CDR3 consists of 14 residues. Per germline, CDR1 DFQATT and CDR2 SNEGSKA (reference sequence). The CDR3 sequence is CSGRRNPSTDTQYF.

The CDR3 loop reads CASSLGQDRTEAFF. The chain couples TRBV5-1 to TRBJ1-1; TCRdb reports TRBD1, a call that lacks DNA to check it against. The CDR3 runs 14 residues. CDR1 and CDR2 from the germline V gene are SGHRS and YFSETQ.

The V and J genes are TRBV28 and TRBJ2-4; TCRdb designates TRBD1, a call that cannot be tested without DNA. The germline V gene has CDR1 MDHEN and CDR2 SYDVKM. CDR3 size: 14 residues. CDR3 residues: CASRSGQGIDIQYF.

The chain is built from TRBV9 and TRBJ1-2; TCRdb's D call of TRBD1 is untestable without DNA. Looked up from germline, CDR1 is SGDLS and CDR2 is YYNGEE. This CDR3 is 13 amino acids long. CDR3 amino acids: CASSSQQGYGYTF.

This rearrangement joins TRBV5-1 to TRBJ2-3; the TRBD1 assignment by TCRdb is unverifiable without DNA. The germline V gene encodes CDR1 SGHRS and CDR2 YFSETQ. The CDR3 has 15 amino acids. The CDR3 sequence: CASSPRDSGTDTQYF.

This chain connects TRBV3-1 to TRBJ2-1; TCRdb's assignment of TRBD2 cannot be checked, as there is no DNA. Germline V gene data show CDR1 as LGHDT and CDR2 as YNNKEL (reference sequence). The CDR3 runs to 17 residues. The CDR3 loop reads CASSPPGSQGRYNEQFF.

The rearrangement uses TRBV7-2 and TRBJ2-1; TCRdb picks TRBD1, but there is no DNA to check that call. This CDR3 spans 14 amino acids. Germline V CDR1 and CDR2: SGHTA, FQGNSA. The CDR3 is CASSSRVVYNEQFF.

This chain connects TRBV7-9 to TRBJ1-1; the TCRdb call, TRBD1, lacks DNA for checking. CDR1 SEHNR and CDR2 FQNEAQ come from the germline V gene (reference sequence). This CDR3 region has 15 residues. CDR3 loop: CASSSNRGGITEAFF. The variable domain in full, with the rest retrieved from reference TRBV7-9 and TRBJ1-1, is DTGVSQNPRHKITKRGQNVTFRCDPISEHNRLYWYRQTLGQGPEFLTYFQNEAQLEKSRLLSDRFSAERPKGSFSTLEIQRTEQGDSAMYLCASSSNRGGITEAFFGQGTRLTVV.

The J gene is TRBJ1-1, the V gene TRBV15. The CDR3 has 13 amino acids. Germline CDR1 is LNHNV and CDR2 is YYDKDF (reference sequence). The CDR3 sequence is CATSYIRGTEAFF.

The CDR3 protein is CASSALSRGKETQYF. The chain combines TRBV5-1 with TRBJ2-5; the D call of TRBD1 rests on TCRdb alone, since no DNA is present to check it. The CDR3 spans 15 residues. Germline lookup yields CDR1 SGHRS and CDR2 YFSETQ.

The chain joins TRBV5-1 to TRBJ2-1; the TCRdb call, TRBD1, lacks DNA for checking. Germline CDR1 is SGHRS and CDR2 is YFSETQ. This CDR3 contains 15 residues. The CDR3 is CASSLGTKPNDEQFF.

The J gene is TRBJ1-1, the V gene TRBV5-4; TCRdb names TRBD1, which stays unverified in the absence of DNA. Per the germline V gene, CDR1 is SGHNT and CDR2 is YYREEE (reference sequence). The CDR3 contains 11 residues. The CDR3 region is CASGGATEAFF.